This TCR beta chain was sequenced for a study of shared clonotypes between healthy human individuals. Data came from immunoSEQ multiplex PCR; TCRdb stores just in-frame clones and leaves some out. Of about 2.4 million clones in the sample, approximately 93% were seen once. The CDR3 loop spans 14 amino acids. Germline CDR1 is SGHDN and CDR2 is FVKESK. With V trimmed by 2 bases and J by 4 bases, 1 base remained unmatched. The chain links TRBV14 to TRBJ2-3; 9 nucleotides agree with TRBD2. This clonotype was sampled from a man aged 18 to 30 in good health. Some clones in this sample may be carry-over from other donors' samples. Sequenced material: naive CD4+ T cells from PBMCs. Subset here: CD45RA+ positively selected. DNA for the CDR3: TGTGCCAGCAGCCAACTAGCGGGATCAGATACGCAGTATTTT. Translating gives CASSQLAGSDTQYF. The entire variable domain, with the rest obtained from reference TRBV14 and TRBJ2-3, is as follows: EAGVTQFPSHSVIEKGQTVTLRCDPISGHDNLYWYRRVMGKEIKFLLHFVKESKQDESGMPNNRFLAERTGGTYSTLKVQPAELEDSGVYFCASSQLAGSDTQYFGPGTRLTVL.